These 21 T cell receptor beta chains originate from one sample sequenced in a study of low-dose radiotherapy and immunotherapy resistance in tumors. cDNA synthesis used a TRAV/TRBV-specific primer set for both chains. Amplification, which lasted around 20 PCR cycles, used a constant-region primer and V-primer adapter to amplify TCRs. TCRdb passed the reads through MiXCR, listing each CDR3 protein once. The sample includes approximately 84,000 distinct CDR3 sequences, roughly 19% of them seen just once. Described time point: before trial treatment. Sample: PBMCs, taken before treatment. These receptors all stem from a male donor with prostate cancer.

This clonotype was detected many times. V gene TRBV10-3 combines with J gene TRBJ1-1; D is ambiguous. This CDR3 spans 16 amino acids. With 0 bases removed from V and 3 bases from J, the gap between germline ends came to 14 bases. Germline CDR1 is ENHRY and CDR2 is SYGVKD. Here the CDR3 reads CAISESGVGRDTEAFF. The DNA for the CDR3 is TGTGCCATCAGTGAGTCGGGTGTTGGGAGGGACACTGAAGCTTTCTTT.

There are many counts of this clonotype. The chain is built from TRBV5-1 and TRBJ1-3, with D tentatively TRBD1 (6 bases). The CDR3 extends over 16 amino acids. Trimming removed 0 bases at V and 0 bases at J, with 10 bases between. Germline V gene data show CDR1 as SGHRS and CDR2 as YFSETQ. The CDR3 coding sequence is TGCGCCAGCAGCTTGGCAGGGGTCGACTCTGGAAACACCATATATTTT. As protein: CASSLAGVDSGNTIYF. The full variable domain, with the rest looked up from reference TRBV5-1 and TRBJ1-3, is KAGVTQTPRYLIKTRGQQVTLSCSPISGHRSVSWYQQTPGQGLQFLFEYFSETQRNKGNFPGRFSGRQFSNSRSEMNVSTLELGDSALYLCASSLAGVDSGNTIYFGEGSWLTVV.

At least ten counts were recorded for this clonotype. The chain employs TRBV9 and TRBJ2-7; TRBD1 aligns across 8 bases. Trimming took 7 bases from V and 2 from J; bases not matched to a gene: 8. Germline CDR1 and CDR2: SGDLS and YYNGEE. The CDR3 is 14 residues long. The chain's CDR3 is CASGPLDRAYEQYF. For the CDR3, the DNA is TGTGCCAGCGGACCTTTGGACAGGGCCTACGAGCAGTACTTC.

This chain connects TRBV3-1 to TRBJ2-1, with a tentative D call TRBD1 (5 bases). Germline values: CDR1 LGHDT, CDR2 YNNKEL (reference sequence). Trimming pared 1 base from V and 0 bases from J, leaving 7 bases between. This CDR3 has 15 amino acids. CDR3 protein: CASSQGDSSYNEQFF. In nucleotides, the CDR3 is TGTGCCAGCAGCCAAGGCGACAGCTCCTACAATGAGCAGTTCTTC.

This clonotype came up many times. This chain links TRBV29-1 with TRBJ2-3; 11 bases agree with TRBD2. The CDR3 runs 14 residues. Germline CDR1 and CDR2: SQVTM and ANQGSEA. The ends lost 7 bases at V and 0 bases at J; junction bases unmatched: 3. The chain's CDR3 is CSGLAGLSTDTQYF. CDR3 bases: TGCAGCGGACTAGCGGGGCTAAGCACAGATACGCAGTATTTT.

This rearrangement joins TRBV5-6 to TRBJ2-5, with D perhaps being TRBD1 or TRBD2 (5 bases each). Germline V gene lookup returns CDR1 SGHDT and CDR2 YYEEEE. The germline V and J ends were trimmed by 1 base and 4 bases, with 17 bases remaining between them. The CDR3 sequence is 16 residues long. The CDR3 DNA follows: TGTGCCAGCAGCTTGAGTGCCGGGGCTGGAGGAGAGACCCAGTACTTC. Translated: CASSLSAGAGGETQYF.

The rearrangement uses TRBV18 and TRBJ2-7; 13 bases fit TRBD2. The J segment lost 4 bases and the V segment lost 2 bases, leaving 11 bases of the junction unmatched. CDR1 KGHSH and CDR2 LQKENI come from the germline V gene. The CDR3 covers 18 residues. The CDR3 DNA follows: TGTGCCAGCTCACCATTACCCCCAACTAGCGGGGGGGGGTACGAGCAGTACTTC. Translated: CASSPLPPTSGGGYEQYF. Supplemented by reference TRBV18 and TRBJ2-7, the full variable domain reads NAGVMQNPRHLVRRRGQEARLRCSPMKGHSHVYWYRQLPEEGLKFMVYLQKENIIDESGMPKERFSAEFPKEGPSILRIQQVVRGDSAAYFCASSPLPPTSGGGYEQYFGPGTRLTVT.

This clonotype appeared many times. V gene TRBV14 combines with J gene TRBJ2-3; D not certain. The CDR3 sequence is 12 residues long. The V and J ends lost 4 bases and 2 bases respectively, with 4 bases between them. The V gene's germline CDR1 is SGHDN and CDR2 FVKESK. The CDR3 DNA reads as TGTGCCAGCAGCCGACCCACAGATACGCAGTATTTT. This gives the protein CASSRPTDTQYF.

This clonotype was seen many times. The rearrangement joins TRBV7-2 to TRBJ1-3, with D maybe TRBD1 (6 bases). The CDR3 extends over 13 amino acids. V was pared by 11 bases and J by 1 base, with 12 bases between. Germline V gene lookup returns CDR1 SGHTA and CDR2 FQGNSA. The CDR3 protein is CAVKQGSGNTIYF. CDR3 DNA: TGTGCCGTAAAACAGGGATCTGGAAACACCATATATTTT.

The sample holds many counts of this clonotype. This chain connects TRBV5-1 to TRBJ2-7, with D perhaps matching TRBD1 (8 bases). Trimming left V 4 bases short and J 5 bases short, with 16 bases between. Germline CDR1 is SGHRS and CDR2 is YFSETQ. The CDR3 has 14 residues. The CDR3 sequence: CASSQGQGGDEQYF. The CDR3 coding sequence is TGCGCCAGCAGCCAAGGACAGGGAGGGGACGAGCAGTACTTC. The whole variable domain, remainder taken from reference TRBV5-1 and TRBJ2-7, is KAGVTQTPRYLIKTRGQQVTLSCSPISGHRSVSWYQQTPGQGLQFLFEYFSETQRNKGNFPGRFSGRQFSNSRSEMNVSTLELGDSALYLCASSQGQGGDEQYFGPGTRLTVT.

Ten or more counts support this clonotype. The V and J genes are TRBV14 and TRBJ2-4; 8 nucleotides line up with TRBD1. Trimming cost V 4 bases and J 1 base; bases outside gene matches: 6. This CDR3 is built from 16 residues. The germline gives CDR1 SGHDN, CDR2 FVKESK. For the CDR3, the DNA is TGTGCCAGCAGCCCCCTGACAGGGGCGGCCAAAAACATTCAGTACTTC. Its protein product is CASSPLTGAAKNIQYF.

This clonotype occurred a few times. Given a much more abundant clone one base away, this may be a read error. V and J are TRBV29-1 and TRBJ2-1; a weak D match, TRBD1 (6 bases). The CDR3 contains 14 residues. Trimming took 4 bases from V and 6 from J, leaving 16 bases between them. Germline V CDR1 and CDR2: SQVTM, ANQGSEA. The CDR3 sequence: CSVGGIGGFNEQFF. CDR3 bases: TGCAGCGTTGGTGGGATAGGGGGATTCAATGAGCAGTTCTTC.

This clonotype was found many times. V is TRBV11-1 and J is TRBJ1-2; D perhaps matches TRBD1 (6 bases). The germline V gene has CDR1 SGHAT and CDR2 FQDESV (reference sequence). The CDR3 runs 15 residues. V lost 2 bases and J 7 bases, leaving 17 bases between the germline ends. In DNA form, the CDR3 reads TGTGCCAGCAGCTTAAATCCGGGGGCGCGAGGTGGCTACACCTTC. Protein sequence: CASSLNPGARGGYTF.

Ten or more counts support this clonotype. This rearrangement joins TRBV20-1 to TRBJ2-5; 8 bases line up with TRBD2. Germline V gene sequence: CDR1 DFQATT, CDR2 SNEGSKA (reference sequence). The V and J ends lost 2 bases and 7 bases, in that order; junction bases with no gene match: 21. CDR3 length: 18 residues. The CDR3, as DNA: TGCAGTGCTAGACCCCACGACTCGGAGCGGGGGCCCCCCGGGACCCAGTACTTC. Residues: CSARPHDSERGPPGTQYF.

This chain uses TRBV5-1 with TRBJ2-3; D assignment may be TRBD1 or TRBD2 (5 bases each). The CDR3 is 15 residues long. Germline-derived CDR1 and CDR2 are SGHRS and YFSETQ. Between the trimmed V and J ends, which lost 3 bases and 4 bases, there was a span of 15 bases. Written as DNA, the CDR3 is TGCGCCAGCAGCTACGGAGGCCTAGGGGCAGATACGCAGTATTTT. It is translated as CASSYGGLGADTQYF.

CDR3 DNA sequence: TGTGCCAGCAGTGAAGAACGCAGTTTAGGGTCTGAAGCTTTCTTT. Amino acid sequence: CASSEERSLGSEAFF. The J gene is TRBJ1-1, the V gene TRBV2; D is unclear. Trimming left V 1 base short and J 6 bases short, with 15 bases between. This CDR3 is built from 15 residues. Germline CDR1 SNHLY, CDR2 FYNNEI.

This clonotype was recorded at least ten times. V gene TRBV7-2 combines with J gene TRBJ2-6; D is possibly TRBD1 (6 bases). The V gene lost 5 bases and the J gene lost 0 bases, with 14 bases spanning the gap. The CDR3 totals 17 residues. Looked up from germline, CDR1 is SGHTA and CDR2 is FQGNSA. CDR3 sequence: CASSIGTPTSGANVLTF. CDR3 bases: TGTGCCAGCAGCATCGGGACACCCACCTCTGGGGCCAACGTCCTGACTTTC. The entire variable domain, with the rest obtained from reference TRBV7-2 and TRBJ2-6, is as follows: GAGVSQSPSNKVTEKGKDVELRCDPISGHTALYWYRQSLGQGLEFLIYFQGNSAPDKSGLPSDRFSAERTGGSVSTLTIQRTQQEDSAVYLCASSIGTPTSGANVLTFGAGSRLTVL.

Note on this clonotype: A much bigger clone sits one base away, suggesting this may be a read error. The chain is built from TRBV7-3 and TRBJ2-7; 8 bases are a match to TRBD2. The CDR3 loop spans 14 amino acids. Germline V lookup: CDR1 SGHTA, CDR2 FQGTGA. The trim removed 5 bases at V and 7 bases at J, leaving 10 bases unmatched. The CDR3 nucleotides are TGTGCCAGCAGCATGGGGACTAGAAACAATGAGCAGTACTTC. Amino acids: CASSMGTRNNEQYF.

The table lists this clonotype with many counts. J is TRBJ2-7 and V is TRBV12-3 or TRBV12-4; 7 nucleotides match TRBD1. V trimming: 5 bases; J trimming: 1 base; junction bases outside the gene matches: 8. This CDR3 comprises 15 residues. For the CDR3, the DNA is TGTGCCAGCAGTAGACACGCCAGGGGGTCCTACGAGCAGTACTTC. Protein sequence: CASSRHARGSYEQYF.

This clonotype has a count of ten or more. The chain couples TRBV7-8 to TRBJ2-1; TRBD1 matches 12 bases. The germline CDR1 and CDR2 sequences are SGHVS and FQNEAQ. The CDR3 loop spans 16 amino acids. The V and J ends lost 4 bases and 6 bases, in that order; junction bases with no gene match: 7. CDR3 nucleotide sequence: TGTGCCAGCAGCTCGGGACAGGGGGCGGGTATCAATGAGCAGTTCTTC. This gives the protein CASSSGQGAGINEQFF. The full variable domain, in which reference TRBV7-8 and TRBJ2-1 provide the parts outside the CDR3, is GAGVSQSPRYKVAKRGQDVALRCDPISGHVSLFWYQQALGQGPEFLTYFQNEAQLDKSGLPSDRFFAERPEGSVSTLKIQRTQQEDSAVYLCASSSGQGAGINEQFFGPGTRLTVL.

The chain is built from TRBV7-4 and TRBJ2-5, with 10 nucleotides matching TRBD1. In germline, CDR1 is SGHVT, CDR2 SQSDAQ. V lost 5 bases and J lost 2; bases outside the gene matches: 8. The CDR3 is 16 amino acids. This CDR3 is CASSPKGDRGQETQYF. In DNA, the CDR3 is TGTGCCAGCAGCCCAAAGGGGGACAGGGGACAAGAGACCCAGTACTTC. The variable domain in full, with the rest retrieved from reference TRBV7-4 and TRBJ2-5, is GAGVSQSPRYKVAKRGRDVALRCDSISGHVTLYWYRQTLGQGSEVLTYSQSDAQRDKSGRPSGRFSAERPERSVSTLKIQRTEQGDSAVYLCASSPKGDRGQETQYFGPGTRLLVL.